This T cell receptor beta chain derives from a study of CD8+CD57+ T cells in acquired aplastic anemia. Using genomic DNA as the template, TCR beta VDJ and CDR3 profiling was carried out. TCRdb used MiXCR to reprocess the reads, holding one entry per CDR3 protein. The profile covers about 150,000 distinct CDR3 sequences, with 48% appearing a single time and 25% to 40% taken by the ten largest. All sequencing subjects had displayed CD8+CD57+ cell expansion on flow cytometry. At the time of blood sampling, patients had not yet received any therapy. This clonotype appeared many times. Germline lookup yields CDR1 SGDLS and CDR2 YYNGEE. Trimming left V 5 bases short and J 0 bases short, with 8 bases between. The CDR3 has 13 amino acids.

The TCR sequence derives from a human donor with aplastic anemia. V and J are TRBV9 and TRBJ1-1, with D perhaps matching TRBD1 (5 bases). Sample: sorted CD4+, CD8+, or CD8+CD57+ T cells (not recorded which) from PBMCs. CDR3 sequence reads: CASSQGLNTEAFF. The CDR3, as DNA: TGTGCCAGCAGTCAGGGTCTGAACACTGAAGCTTTCTTT. Variable domain in full (rest from reference TRBV9 and TRBJ1-1): DSGVTQTPKHLITATGQRVTLRCSPRSGDLSVYWYQQSLDQGLQFLIQYYNGEERAKGNILERFSAQQFPDLHSELNLSSLELGDSALYFCASSQGLNTEAFFGQGTRLTVV.